This passage covers 20 T cell receptor beta chains from one sample sequenced in a study of shared clonotypes between healthy human individuals. Produced via immunoSEQ multiplex PCR; TCRdb's table is partial and in-frame only. The sample consists of about 980,000 clones, approximately 80% of them appearing once. Sequencing was performed on memory CD4+ T cells sorted from blood. This sample's subset: CD45RA-negative fraction. These receptors all stem from a man aged 18 to 29 in good health.

As for this clone: Distinct nucleotide sequences in the sample also encode this CDR3. The rearrangement links TRBV10-1 to TRBJ2-3; the D call may be TRBD1 or TRBD2 (5 bases each). V dropped 6 bases and J dropped 0 bases, with 7 bases sitting between them. The CDR3 runs 13 residues. The V gene's germline CDR1 is WNHNN and CDR2 SYGVQD (reference sequence). DNA of the CDR3: TGCGCCAGCAGCCGGGACAGCACAGATACGCAGTATTTT. Its translation is CASSRDSTDTQYF.

The chain combines TRBV7-9 with TRBJ2-1, with no clear D. The CDR3 totals 11 residues. V was trimmed by 5 bases and J by 12 bases, leaving 11 bases between them. Germline V gene data show CDR1 as SEHNR and CDR2 as FQNEAQ (reference sequence). The CDR3, as DNA: TGTGCCAGCAGCACCGGACGTACGCAGTTCTTC. Translated: CASSTGRTQFF.

The J gene is TRBJ2-1, the V gene TRBV9; the D is unclear. The CDR3 is 17 amino acids. Germline-derived CDR1 and CDR2 are SGDLS and YYNGEE. Deletions cut 0 bases from V and 6 bases from J, with 19 bases between. The CDR3 coding sequence is TGTGCCAGCAGCGTAGGCCAGTTCCCAGGAACTACCAATGAGCAGTTCTTC. It encodes CASSVGQFPGTTNEQFF.

The V gene is TRBV7-6, the J gene TRBJ2-1; possibly TRBD2 for D (6 bases). The CDR3 spans 14 residues. V dropped 5 bases and J dropped 5 bases, with 13 bases sitting between them. Germline values: CDR1 SGHVS, CDR2 FNYEAQ. Written as DNA, the CDR3 is TGTGCCAGCAGCCCCCGGGTAGCGGACAATGAGCAGTTCTTC. Translating it yields CASSPRVADNEQFF.

This clone was seen ten or more times. The chain employs TRBV5-1 and TRBJ1-1; D not resolved. Germline V gene lookup returns CDR1 SGHRS and CDR2 YFSETQ. This CDR3 has 14 residues. Trimming pared 1 base from V and 1 base from J, leaving 8 bases between. CDR3 coding DNA: TGCGCCAGCAGCTTGAAGAATGAGAACACTGAAGCTTTCTTT. It yields the protein CASSLKNENTEAFF.

This chain links TRBV7-3 with TRBJ1-6; a weak D match, TRBD1 (5 bases). This CDR3 is built from 13 residues. Deletions cut 5 bases from V and 6 bases from J, with 8 bases between. CDR1 is SGHTA and CDR2 is FQGTGA in the germline V gene. The CDR3 DNA reads as TGTGCCAGCAGCGATAGGGGTAATTCACCCCTCCACTTT. Translation: CASSDRGNSPLHF.

This chain joins TRBV6-6 and TRBJ1-4; no definite D call. The CDR3 has 11 amino acids. The germline CDR1 and CDR2 sequences are MNHNY and SVGAGI (reference sequence). Trimming removed 2 bases at V and 5 bases at J, with 0 bases between. CDR3 sequence: CASSYNEKLFF. Written as DNA, the CDR3 is TGTGCCAGCAGTTACAATGAAAAACTGTTTTTT.

This clone has only a few counts. This chain links TRBV7-2 with TRBJ1-2; 7 bases are shared with TRBD1. Germline V gene data show CDR1 as SGHTA and CDR2 as FQGNSA. The CDR3 has 15 amino acids. V gave up 5 bases and J gave up 2 bases; unmatched junction bases: 8. The CDR3 loop reads CASSTRQGSNYGYTF. CDR3 DNA: TGTGCCAGCAGCACCCGACAGGGTAGCAACTATGGCTACACCTTC.

The CDR3 region has the DNA TGTGCCAGCAGCTCCCAGGGACAGGGAGGGGGCAATGAGCAGTTCTTC. The encoded protein is CASSSQGQGGGNEQFF. The rearrangement uses TRBV7-6 and TRBJ2-1, with 9 positions matching TRBD1. The germline gives CDR1 SGHVS, CDR2 FNYEAQ. V gave up 4 bases and J gave up 6 bases; unmatched junction bases: 10. The CDR3 has 16 amino acids.

Worth noting for this clone: The same CDR3 arises from other DNA sequences in this sample as well. The J gene is TRBJ1-3, the V gene TRBV4-1; D is unresolved. The CDR3 is 15 residues long. Germline V gene lookup returns CDR1 MGHRA and CDR2 YSYEKL. V was pared by 1 base and J by 2 bases, with 9 bases between. The CDR3 here is CASSQVGTAGNTIYF. The CDR3 nucleotides read TGCGCCAGCAGCCAAGTGGGCACCGCTGGAAACACCATATATTTT.

The chain uses TRBV20-1 and TRBJ2-7; weak D call: TRBD2 (5 bases). V was trimmed by 5 bases and J by 6 bases, leaving 11 bases between them. Per germline, CDR1 DFQATT and CDR2 SNEGSKA (reference sequence). The CDR3 contains 11 residues. CDR3 residues: CSALGGPEQYF. As DNA, the CDR3 is TGCAGTGCTCTCGGAGGTCCCGAGCAGTACTTC.

Regarding this clone: Other DNA sequences within the sample encode an identical CDR3. The rearrangement joins TRBV30 to TRBJ1-1; D gene ambiguous. The germline V gene has CDR1 GTSNPN and CDR2 SVGIG (reference sequence). This CDR3 comprises 13 residues. The ends were cut back, 2 bases at V and 0 bases at J, with 7 bases in the middle. CDR3 DNA sequence: TGTGCCTGGAGTCTGGATGTGAACACTGAAGCTTTCTTT. It yields the protein CAWSLDVNTEAFF.

This clone was seen only a few times. V and J are TRBV10-1 and TRBJ1-2; 7 bases fit TRBD1. The CDR3 is 13 amino acids. V lost 2 bases, J lost 5 bases, and 2 bases stayed unmatched. In germline, CDR1 is WNHNN, CDR2 SYGVQD (reference sequence). Here the CDR3 reads CASSEGTAYGYTF. Here the CDR3 DNA reads TGCGCCAGCAGTGAGGGGACAGCTTATGGCTACACCTTC.

This chain uses TRBV7-3 with TRBJ1-6; D is perhaps TRBD1 (5 bases). This CDR3 contains 16 residues. V was cut by 5 bases and J by 2 bases, with 13 bases left in between. Germline V gives CDR1 SGHTA, CDR2 FQGTGA. DNA for the CDR3: TGTGCCAGCAGCCCTGAATGGGGGGCCTATAATTCACCCCTCCACTTT. Amino acid sequence: CASSPEWGAYNSPLHF.

The V gene is TRBV19, the J gene TRBJ2-2; TRBD1 agrees at 7 bases. The CDR3 sequence is 13 residues long. Unmatched junction bases numbered 3, after V lost 4 bases and J lost 7 bases. Germline V gene lookup returns CDR1 LNHDA and CDR2 SQIVND (reference sequence). This CDR3 is CASSKQGFGELFF. CDR3 nucleotides: TGTGCCAGTAGTAAACAGGGGTTCGGGGAGCTGTTTTTT. Full variable domain (outside the CDR3, taken from reference TRBV19 and TRBJ2-2): DGGITQSPKYLFRKEGQNVTLSCEQNLNHDAMYWYRQDPGQGLRLIYYSQIVNDFQKGDIAEGYSVSREKKESFPLTVTSAQKNPTAFYLCASSKQGFGELFFGEGSRLTVL.

The V gene is TRBV7-3, the J gene TRBJ2-1, with D possibly TRBD2 on 5 matching bases. Germline CDR1 SGHTA, CDR2 FQGTGA. Trimming shortened V by 3 bases and J by 4 bases, and 10 bases separated the two germline ends. The CDR3 loop spans 14 amino acids. The CDR3 is CASSFNGEYNEQFF. The CDR3, as DNA: TGTGCCAGCAGCTTTAACGGGGAATACAATGAGCAGTTCTTC.

The chain uses TRBV2 and TRBJ1-4, with D hard to call. Looked up from germline, CDR1 is SNHLY and CDR2 is FYNNEI. Trimming stripped 7 bases from V and 0 bases from J, with 12 bases between. The CDR3 sequence is 15 residues long. CDR3 residues: CASTLDMATNEKLFF. The CDR3, as DNA: TGTGCCAGCACCCTCGACATGGCAACTAATGAAAAACTGTTTTTT.

This sequence joins TRBV19 and TRBJ2-1, with D possibly matching TRBD2 (6 bases). Trimming took off 4 bases at V and 6 bases at J, with 22 bases between the two ends. The CDR3 has 17 amino acids. Germline-derived CDR1 and CDR2 are LNHDA and SQIVND (reference sequence). The CDR3 bases are TGTGCCAGTAGTACTAAGGGACTGATTGAATCCCCCAATGAGCAGTTCTTC. It translates to CASSTKGLIESPNEQFF.

J is TRBJ1-2 and V is TRBV5-4, with D hard to call. Trimming took off 1 base at V and 7 bases at J, with 17 bases between the two ends. Germline CDR1 reads SGHNT; CDR2 reads YYREEE (reference sequence). This CDR3 is 15 amino acids long. The CDR3 protein is CASSLPLDVSAGYTF. CDR3 nucleotide sequence: TGTGCCAGCAGCTTGCCACTGGATGTCTCGGCTGGCTACACCTTC.

The chain carries TRBV4-1 and TRBJ2-4; D call uncertain. CDR1 MGHRA and CDR2 YSYEKL come from the germline V gene. The CDR3 length is 14 residues. V was trimmed by 5 bases and J by 0 bases, leaving 8 bases between them. The chain's CDR3 is CASSEFIAKNIQYF. The DNA for the CDR3 is TGCGCCAGCAGCGAGTTTATAGCCAAAAACATTCAGTACTTC.